These 3 T cell receptor beta chains share one sample of origin, sequenced in a study of cytotoxic CD8 clonotypes in ibrutinib-treated CLL. Clones were sequenced by immunoSEQ multiplex PCR, and TCRdb holds only the in-frame ones, with some missing. Among nearly 300,000 clones listed, 76% were seen once. This sample comprised PBMCs, obtained at disease progression, from a patient treated with ibrutinib. The source of these receptors is a human donor with chronic lymphocytic leukemia.

The V call is TRBV27, the J call TRBJ2-1; either TRBD1 or TRBD2 may supply D (5 bases each). Germline V gene data show CDR1 as MNHEY and CDR2 as SMNVEV (reference sequence). Trimming took 1 base from V and 12 from J, leaving 10 bases between them. The CDR3 sequence is 12 residues long. CDR3 nucleotides: TGTGCCAGCAGTTTATTCTCGGGGCCGCAGTTCTTC. It translates to CASSLFSGPQFF.

The V and J genes are TRBV4-1 and TRBJ2-3; 10 positions agree with TRBD2. The CDR3 is made up of 17 amino acids. Trimming at V came to 5 bases and at J to 4 bases, leaving 12 bases not matched to a gene. Germline V gene sequence: CDR1 MGHRA, CDR2 YSYEKL. The CDR3 spells CASSETPSGGISDTQYF. CDR3 coding DNA: TGCGCCAGCAGCGAAACCCCTAGCGGGGGAATCTCAGATACGCAGTATTTT.

Here the CDR3 DNA reads TGTGCCAGCAGGTCGGGACAACGCACAGATACGCAGTATTTT. Translating gives CASRSGQRTDTQYF. The chain couples TRBV7-2 to TRBJ2-3; possibly TRBD1 for D (6 bases). This CDR3 is 14 amino acids long. V was shortened by 6 bases and J by 1 base, with 11 bases between the two germline ends. The germline gives CDR1 SGHTA, CDR2 FQGNSA.